Each of the 24 T cell receptor beta chains below was sequenced from the same sample in a study of cytomegalovirus exposure and HLA in healthy donors. PCR used 60 Vbeta primers and 13 Jbeta primers. Sequencing used immunoSEQ multiplex PCR; TCRdb keeps in-frame clones, though not all of them. Seen here are roughly 45,000 clones, roughly half observed once, and the top ten hold roughly 6%. The specimen was PBMCs. Every receptor here comes from a man between 60 and 75 years old in good health and CMV-seronegative.

V and J are TRBV14 and TRBJ2-7; D gene unclear. The CDR3 has 13 residues. Trimming took off 0 bases at V and 4 bases at J, with 7 bases between the two ends. The germline CDR1 and CDR2 sequences are SGHDN and FVKESK. The CDR3 sequence: CASSQDIIYEQYF. CDR3 DNA: TGTGCCAGCAGCCAAGATATAATATACGAGCAGTACTTC.

This clone was detected once. The chain couples TRBV4-3 to TRBJ1-2; a possible D gene is TRBD1 (6 bases). Germline CDR1 reads LGHNA; CDR2 reads YSLEER. This CDR3 has 14 amino acids. V lost 0 bases, J lost 8 bases, and 13 bases lay in between. The CDR3 sequence is CASSQDTGTGGYTF. As DNA, the CDR3 is TGCGCCAGCAGCCAAGACACAGGGACGGGCGGCTACACCTTC.

The chain links TRBV5-1 to TRBJ2-1; 8 bases agree with TRBD2. With V trimmed by 1 base and J by 5 bases, 2 bases remained unmatched. The CDR3 totals 14 residues. The germline gives CDR1 SGHRS, CDR2 YFSETQ. The CDR3 DNA reads TGCGCCAGCAGCTTGCGGGAGGGACACAATGAGCAGTTCTTC. It encodes CASSLREGHNEQFF. Together with reference TRBV5-1 and TRBJ2-1, the CDR3 gives the full variable domain: KAGVTQTPRYLIKTRGQQVTLSCSPISGHRSVSWYQQTPGQGLQFLFEYFSETQRNKGNFPGRFSGRQFSNSRSEMNVSTLELGDSALYLCASSLREGHNEQFFGPGTRLTVL.

The sample holds a few counts of this clone. J is TRBJ2-7 and V is TRBV28; TRBD2 aligns across 11 bases. V lost 4 bases to trimming and J lost 0 bases; unmatched junction nucleotides: 5. The CDR3 is 16 amino acids. Germline V gives CDR1 MDHEN, CDR2 SYDVKM. DNA of the CDR3: TGTGCCAGCAGTTCCTCGGGACTAGCGGACTCCTACGAGCAGTACTTC. This translates into CASSSSGLADSYEQYF.

The table lists this clone with a few counts. This chain connects TRBV19 to TRBJ1-5, with a tentative D call TRBD1 (5 bases). The CDR3 loop spans 13 amino acids. Germline values: CDR1 LNHDA, CDR2 SQIVND (reference sequence). The V gene lost 5 bases and the J gene lost 9 bases, with 14 bases spanning the gap. The CDR3 protein is CASSRQTQGPQHF. In DNA, the CDR3 is TGTGCCAGTAGTCGACAGACTCAAGGGCCCCAGCATTTT.

This clone was detected a few times. The genes are TRBV7-2 and TRBJ2-3; possibly TRBD2 for D (6 bases). The germline CDR1 and CDR2 sequences are SGHTA and FQGNSA. The CDR3 spans 15 residues. Deletions cut 6 bases from V and 4 bases from J, with 17 bases between. The chain's CDR3 is CASSLSGNGPDTQYF. The CDR3 DNA reads TGTGCCAGCAGTCTTAGCGGAAATGGGCCAGATACGCAGTATTTT.

CDR3 sequence: CASSQAGSQYF. The CDR3 nucleotides are TGCGCCAGCAGCCAGGCGGGGTCCCAGTACTTC. The chain recombines TRBV4-1 with TRBJ2-5; D perhaps matches TRBD2 (6 bases). Per germline, CDR1 MGHRA and CDR2 YSYEKL. The CDR3 spans 11 residues. Trimming took 3 bases from V and 9 from J, leaving 8 bases between them.

This clone was detected only a few times. The chain is built from TRBV13 and TRBJ2-3; 9 bases are shared with TRBD2. CDR3 size: 15 residues. The germline V gene encodes CDR1 PRHDT and CDR2 FYEKMQ (reference sequence). After removal of 5 bases from V and 4 bases from J, the junction contained 7 bases not matched to a gene. CDR3 region: CASSPATSGPDTQYF. CDR3 bases: TGTGCCAGCAGCCCAGCTACTAGCGGGCCAGATACGCAGTATTTT.

The chain employs TRBV4-1 and TRBJ2-7; 7 bases agree with TRBD1. The CDR3 covers 14 residues. The trim removed 5 bases at V and 0 bases at J, leaving 4 bases unmatched. Germline CDR1 is MGHRA and CDR2 is YSYEKL. CDR3 sequence (DNA): TGCGCCAGCAGCGTACAGGGGAACTCCTACGAGCAGTACTTC. Translated: CASSVQGNSYEQYF.

The chain combines TRBV30 with TRBJ1-5, with a possible D match to TRBD1 (5 bases). CDR3 length equals 13 residues. V shed 1 base and J shed 5 bases, with 9 bases lying between them. The germline V gene encodes CDR1 GTSNPN and CDR2 SVGIG (reference sequence). The CDR3 DNA reads TGTGCCTGGAGTGCAGGGAACGATCAGCCCCAGCATTTT. It codes for CAWSAGNDQPQHF.

The chain is built from TRBV4-1 and TRBJ2-7; 13 bases are shared with TRBD2. The V gene's germline CDR1 is MGHRA and CDR2 YSYEKL. The CDR3 runs 17 residues. V lost 0 bases, J lost 4 bases, and 6 bases stayed unmatched. The CDR3 protein is CASSQDGGLAGKYEQYF. For the CDR3, the DNA is TGCGCCAGCAGCCAAGATGGGGGACTAGCGGGGAAGTACGAGCAGTACTTC.

The chain is built from TRBV7-2 and TRBJ1-2; 7 positions match TRBD1. Germline trimming cut 1 base from V and 8 bases from J; bases unmatched to any gene: 4. CDR3 length: 13 residues. Germline lookup yields CDR1 SGHTA and CDR2 FQGNSA. CDR3 loop: CASSLEGAKGYTF. In DNA, the CDR3 is TGTGCCAGCAGCTTAGAGGGGGCCAAAGGCTACACCTTC.

The CDR3 here is CASTPPGTNADTQYF. The CDR3 DNA reads TGTGCCAGCACCCCTCCCGGGACTAACGCAGATACGCAGTATTTT. The rearrangement links TRBV5-4 to TRBJ2-3, with TRBD2 identical over 7 bases. V was clipped by 6 bases and J by 4 bases; unmatched bases: 11. This CDR3 has 15 residues. Germline V gene lookup returns CDR1 SGHNT and CDR2 YYREEE (reference sequence).

There are a few counts of this clone. The chain couples TRBV5-4 to TRBJ1-4; D is possibly TRBD1 (6 bases). The CDR3 sequence is 17 residues long. Trimming took 0 bases from V and 5 from J, leaving 17 bases between them. Germline V gene sequence: CDR1 SGHNT, CDR2 YYREEE (reference sequence). CDR3 in amino acids: CASSLGLGGGQNEKLFF. CDR3 DNA: TGTGCCAGCAGCTTGGGCCTCGGCGGGGGGCAAAATGAAAAACTGTTTTTT.

In this sample, this clone turned up a few times. J is TRBJ1-4 and V is TRBV30; D possibly corresponds to TRBD1 (5 bases). This CDR3 spans 14 amino acids. Trimming left V 1 base short and J 10 bases short, with 16 bases between. Germline values: CDR1 GTSNPN, CDR2 SVGIG (reference sequence). DNA of the CDR3: TGTGCCTGGAGTGCGGGCCAGGGTGCAAGAAAACTGTTTTTT. It is translated as CAWSAGQGARKLFF.

The V and J genes are TRBV5-1 and TRBJ2-1; TRBD1 aligns across 9 bases. V was pared by 3 bases and J by 7 bases, with 14 bases of the junction left unmatched. The CDR3 runs to 17 residues. The germline V gene encodes CDR1 SGHRS and CDR2 YFSETQ. CDR3 amino acids: CASSSLSGTGKWNEQFF. CDR3 bases: TGCGCCAGCAGCTCCCTTTCCGGGACAGGGAAGTGGAATGAGCAGTTCTTC.

The V call is TRBV6-5, the J call TRBJ2-1; 12 bases align to TRBD2. J was trimmed by 5 bases and V by 5 bases; bases with no gene match: 4. Germline CDR1 is MNHEY and CDR2 is SVGAGI. The CDR3 is made up of 15 amino acids. Here the CDR3 DNA reads TGTGCCAGCAGTCAGGGACTAGCGGGCCACAATGAGCAGTTCTTC. Its protein product is CASSQGLAGHNEQFF.

The chain is built from TRBV28 and TRBJ2-1, with D perhaps TRBD1 (6 bases). Germline loops: CDR1 MDHEN, CDR2 SYDVKM. There are 14 residues in the CDR3. The V gene lost 8 bases and the J gene lost 2 bases, with 13 bases spanning the gap. CDR3: CASEGEGTYNEQFF. The DNA for the CDR3 is TGTGCCAGCGAGGGGGAAGGGACCTACAATGAGCAGTTCTTC.

The chain joins TRBV7-3 to TRBJ1-1; D is perhaps TRBD1 (6 bases). The CDR3 extends over 12 amino acids. Germline CDR1 reads SGHTA; CDR2 reads FQGTGA. Between the trimmed V and J ends, which lost 5 bases and 3 bases, there was a span of 7 bases. CDR3 loop: CASSRTDTEAFF. The CDR3 region has the DNA TGTGCCAGCAGCAGGACAGACACTGAAGCTTTCTTT.

Of note for this clone: At one end the junction does not follow the germline gene, possibly because of a read error. The chain couples TRBV30 to TRBJ2-1, with 9 bases identical to TRBD2. The CDR3 contains 16 residues. The germline V gene has CDR1 GTSNPN and CDR2 SVGIG (reference sequence). CDR3 loop: CARSGLLAGSYNEQFF. Here the CDR3 DNA reads TGTGCCCGGAGCGGCCTGCTAGCGGGGAGCTACAATGAGCAGTTCTTC.

A word on this clone: One end of the junction does not line up with germline, which may come from a read error. The chain is built from TRBV27 and TRBJ2-5, with 13 bases aligning to TRBD2. CDR1 and CDR2 (germline): MNHEY, SMNVEV (reference sequence). This CDR3 is 14 amino acids long. CDR3 DNA: TGTGCCAGCAGTCCAACTAGCGGGAGGGCCCTAATCAACTTC. Protein product: CASSPTSGRALINF.

V gene TRBV6-5 combines with J gene TRBJ1-2; D ambiguous. CDR1 is MNHEY, CDR2 SVGAGI, per germline. The length of the CDR3 is 14 residues. V was clipped by 0 bases and J by 3 bases, with 8 bases between them. The CDR3 coding sequence is TGTGCCAGCAGTTACTCACTGGTCGACTATGGCTACACCTTC. It yields the protein CASSYSLVDYGYTF.

V is TRBV11-2 and J is TRBJ2-7, with 7 bases matching TRBD2. This CDR3 has 15 amino acids. The germline CDR1 and CDR2 sequences are SGHAT and FQNNGV. Trimming cost V 5 bases and J 3 bases; bases outside gene matches: 10. The DNA of the CDR3 is TGTGCCAGCAGCCATCCCTCTAGCGGCTTCTACGAGCAGTACTTC. Amino acids: CASSHPSSGFYEQYF. The whole variable domain, filled in from reference TRBV11-2 and TRBJ2-7, reads EAGVAQSPRYKIIEKRQSVAFWCNPISGHATLYWYQQILGQGPKLLIQFQNNGVVDDSQLPKDRFSAERLKGVDSTLKIQPAKLEDSAVYLCASSHPSSGFYEQYFGPGTRLTVT.

The chain has TRBV30 and TRBJ2-5; 8 nucleotides match TRBD2. CDR1 and CDR2 from the germline V gene are GTSNPN and SVGIG (reference sequence). CDR3 length: 14 amino acids. The V and J ends lost 4 bases and 4 bases, in that order; junction bases with no gene match: 8. CDR3 amino acids: CAWTRGGPAETQYF. The CDR3 DNA reads as TGTGCCTGGACCCGGGGGGGGCCAGCAGAGACCCAGTACTTC.